The 17 T cell receptor beta chains below come from one sample, sequenced in a study of post-analysis software for immune sequencing data. Unique molecular identifiers featured in each of the TCR beta cDNA libraries. MiXCR, run by TCRdb on the PCR reads, gives a single entry per CDR3 protein. The top ten clones hold around 0.55% of a sample with fewer than 850,000 distinct CDR3 sequences, 30% of them seen once. Study-wide results and limits: About 5 TRBV segments (TRBV5-6, TRBV5-1 and TRBV20-1 among them) occurred more frequently in patients than in controls.

These receptors' targets are unknown. The sequenced sample consisted of blood. Every receptor here comes from a girl aged 10 to 17 with multiple sclerosis.

This clonotype came up a few times. The rearrangement joins TRBV20-1 to TRBJ2-3; possibly TRBD2 for D (6 bases). Germline V gene lookup returns CDR1 DFQATT and CDR2 SNEGSKA (reference sequence). The CDR3 spans 11 residues. With 6 bases removed from V and 6 bases from J, the gap between germline ends came to 10 bases. CDR3 nucleotides: TGCAGTGCAGAGGCGGGGGATACGCAGTATTTT. The encoded protein is CSAEAGDTQYF.

The table lists this clonotype with a few counts. The CDR3 sequence: CATSVGGFGETQYF. In nucleotides, the CDR3 is TGTGCCACCAGTGTGGGAGGATTTGGAGAGACCCAGTACTTC. V is TRBV24-1 and J is TRBJ2-7; maybe TRBD2 (6 bases). The J call may be faulty, since TRBJ2-5 better matches the DNA end. This CDR3 is 14 amino acids long. Per the germline V gene, CDR1 is KGHDR and CDR2 is SFDVKD.

The CDR3, as DNA: TGTGCCAGCAGAGAATTGGGACTAGCAGAGGAGACCCAGTACTTC. Residues: CASRELGLAEETQYF. This chain uses TRBV5-6 with TRBJ2-7, with 9 nucleotides matching TRBD2. The DNA matches TRBJ2-5 better at its end, which makes the J call doubtful. Looked up from germline, CDR1 is SGHDT and CDR2 is YYEEEE. There are 15 residues in the CDR3.

This clonotype has a single count. V and J are TRBV10-2 and TRBJ2-6; D is uncertain. Germline V lookup: CDR1 WSHSY, CDR2 SAAADI. Trimming removed 5 bases at V and 0 bases at J, with 14 bases between. The CDR3 runs 17 residues. CDR3 bases: TGCGCCAGCAGTTATCGTCAGGCCTTCTCTGGGGCCAACGTCCTGACTTTC. Translating gives CASSYRQAFSGANVLTF.

V is TRBV12-3 or TRBV12-4 and J is TRBJ2-4; 9 bases match TRBD2. The CDR3 contains 17 residues. Losses at the gene ends were 4 bases for V and 1 base for J; bases not matched to a gene: 8. This CDR3 is CASSSYSGSGAKNIQYF. CDR3 in DNA: TGTGCCAGCAGTTCATATAGCGGGAGTGGCGCCAAAAACATTCAGTACTTC.

The J gene is TRBJ2-5, the V gene TRBV7-9, with unresolved D. The length of the CDR3 is 13 residues. The germline gives CDR1 SEHNR, CDR2 FQNEAQ (reference sequence). Trimming pared 4 bases from V and 5 bases from J, leaving 11 bases between. The CDR3: CASSSGPRETQYF. The CDR3 DNA sequence: TGTGCCAGCAGCTCCGGGCCCCGGGAGACCCAGTACTTC.

This clonotype was counted between two and nine times. The CDR3 coding sequence is TGCGCCAGCAGCCAAGAAGGGACCGGCGGGGGTAAAAACATTCAGTACTTC. Amino acid sequence: CASSQEGTGGGKNIQYF. The chain joins TRBV4-3 to TRBJ2-4; the match to TRBD2 covers 7 bases. Losses at the gene ends were 0 bases for V and 4 bases for J; bases not matched to a gene: 9. Germline V CDR1 and CDR2: LGHNA, YSLEER. The CDR3 length is 17 residues.

This clonotype was observed many times. The genes are TRBV20-1 and TRBJ2-3, with 14 nucleotides matching TRBD2. Germline CDR1 and CDR2: DFQATT and SNEGSKA (reference sequence). V dropped 3 bases and J dropped 0; count of bases not matched to a gene: 8. The CDR3 is made up of 18 amino acids. The CDR3 DNA sequence: TGCAGTGCTAGTGGGGGACTAGCGGGAGCTGGTAGCACAGATACGCAGTATTTT. This encodes CSASGGLAGAGSTDTQYF.

This clonotype was detected only once. The chain uses TRBV4-1 and TRBJ1-2; D uncertain. Looked up from germline, CDR1 is MGHRA and CDR2 is YSYEKL. V was shortened by 1 base and J by 3 bases, with 12 bases between the two germline ends. The CDR3 totals 15 residues. The DNA of the CDR3 is TGCGCCAGCAGCCAAGTTCCGGGTTTTGACTATGGCTACACCTTC. The encoded protein is CASSQVPGFDYGYTF.

The chain links TRBV2 to TRBJ1-2, with unresolved D. The germline V and J ends were trimmed by 2 bases and 5 bases, with 3 bases remaining between them. CDR1 SNHLY and CDR2 FYNNEI come from the germline V gene. CDR3 length equals 11 residues. The chain's CDR3 is CASSEKYGYTF. DNA of the CDR3: TGTGCCAGCAGTGAAAAGTATGGCTACACCTTC.

This clonotype has only a few counts. The CDR3 coding sequence is TGTGCCAGCCCGGGGCCGGACTCTGGGGCCAACGTCCTGACTTTC. This translates into CASPGPDSGANVLTF. The chain combines TRBV2 with TRBJ2-6, with D perhaps given as TRBD1 or TRBD2 (5 bases each). The CDR3 loop spans 15 amino acids. Looked up from germline, CDR1 is SNHLY and CDR2 is FYNNEI. Trimming cost V 8 bases and J 0 bases, with 11 bases left between them. Filled out from reference TRBV2 and TRBJ2-6, the complete variable domain reads EPEVTQTPSHQVTQMGQEVILRCVPISNHLYFYWYRQILGQKVEFLVSFYNNEISEKSEIFDDQFSVERPDGSNFTLKIRSTKLEDSAMYFCASPGPDSGANVLTFGAGSRLTVL.

The rearrangement uses TRBV29-1 and TRBJ1-5, with D possibly being TRBD1 (6 bases). Trimming stripped 5 bases from V and 2 bases from J, with 19 bases between. The germline V gene has CDR1 SQVTM and CDR2 ANQGSEA. The CDR3 is made up of 16 amino acids. This CDR3 reads CSVKLQGSLGNQPQHF. The DNA of the CDR3 is TGCAGCGTTAAACTTCAGGGGAGTCTCGGCAATCAGCCCCAGCATTTT.

This clonotype was recorded once. The J gene is TRBJ2-4, the V gene TRBV6-1, with a tentative D call TRBD1 (5 bases). The last part of the DNA fits TRBJ2-7 better; the J call may be wrong. This CDR3 is built from 16 residues. Germline V gene sequence: CDR1 MNHNS, CDR2 SASEGT. As DNA, the CDR3 is TGTGCCAGCAGTAGACGACGGGCACAGGCCGCCTACGAGCAGTACTTC. Translation: CASSRRRAQAAYEQYF.

The rearrangement links TRBV27 to TRBJ2-7; no definite D call. The J call could be wrong; TRBJ2-5 is a better fit for the DNA end. The CDR3 spans 15 residues. Germline V gene data show CDR1 as MNHEY and CDR2 as SMNVEV (reference sequence). The CDR3: CASSRILGSPETQYF. Written as DNA, the CDR3 is TGTGCCAGCAGCCGCATTTTAGGTAGCCCAGAGACCCAGTACTTC.

V and J are TRBV2 and TRBJ1-2; 8 bases match TRBD1. CDR1 is SNHLY, CDR2 FYNNEI, per germline. J lost 0 bases, V lost 8 bases, and 17 bases had no gene match. The CDR3 consists of 18 residues. Written as DNA, the CDR3 is TGTGCCAGCCCAAAGGAGGGGACAGGAAGGATGGCTAACTATGGCTACACCTTC. Translating gives CASPKEGTGRMANYGYTF.

The chain employs TRBV20-1 and TRBJ2-7; unclear D gene. Germline assignment: CDR1 DFQATT and CDR2 SNEGSKA (reference sequence). The CDR3 is made up of 10 amino acids. V was shortened by 4 bases and J by 6 bases, with 7 bases between the two germline ends. The CDR3 DNA is TGCAGTGCTAAACCAACCGAGCAGTACTTC. This encodes CSAKPTEQYF.

Only a few counts were recorded for this clonotype. J is TRBJ2-1 and V is TRBV28, with TRBD1 matching 9 bases. Per germline, CDR1 MDHEN and CDR2 SYDVKM. The ends lost 8 bases at V and 7 bases at J; junction bases unmatched: 6. The CDR3 is 13 amino acids. The DNA of the CDR3 is TGTGCCAGCGACGGGACAGGGTATAATGAGCAGTTCTTC. Translation: CASDGTGYNEQFF.